These 12 T cell receptor beta chains came from one sample sequenced in a study of graft-versus-host responses after intestinal transplantation. Clones were read by immunoSEQ multiplex PCR, and TCRdb kept only the in-frame ones, dropping some. This table holds 85,000 to 110,000 clones, more than 85% found once. These receptors are not linked to any known antigen. This sample comprised unstimulated CD8+ T cells sorted from spleen or lymph node cells, obtained before intestinal transplant. These TCRs come from a human donor who received an intestinal transplant.

The rearrangement joins TRBV4-1 to TRBJ1-1; D is undetermined. V lost 5 bases, J lost 1 base, and 5 bases lay in between. Germline-derived CDR1 and CDR2 are MGHRA and YSYEKL. The CDR3 has 12 amino acids. CDR3 protein: CASSGWNTEAFF. CDR3 bases: TGCGCCAGCAGCGGGTGGAACACTGAAGCTTTCTTT.

The V and J genes are TRBV19 and TRBJ2-2; TRBD1 or TRBD2 may be the D gene (6 bases each). Germline assignment: CDR1 LNHDA and CDR2 SQIVND (reference sequence). Deletions cut 1 base from V and 7 bases from J, with 10 bases between. There are 14 residues in the CDR3. The CDR3: CASSIGGADGELFF. CDR3 nucleotide sequence: TGTGCCAGTAGTATAGGGGGGGCGGACGGGGAGCTGTTTTTT.

The chain recombines TRBV6-5 with TRBJ1-2; 8 nucleotides agree with TRBD1. In germline, CDR1 is MNHEY, CDR2 SVGAGI. This CDR3 contains 12 residues. Trimming removed 6 bases from V and 4 bases from J; junction bases left unmatched: 1. The CDR3 reads CASRTGVYGYTF. The DNA for the CDR3 is TGTGCCAGCAGGACAGGGGTCTATGGCTACACCTTC.

The gene calls are TRBV2 and TRBJ1-3, with a weak D call TRBD1 (5 bases). CDR3 length equals 12 residues. V dropped 8 bases and J dropped 8 bases, with 13 bases sitting between them. Germline CDR1 is SNHLY and CDR2 is FYNNEI. For the CDR3, the DNA is TGTGCCAGCGCAGGGCGGGGGGACACCATATATTTT. As protein: CASAGRGDTIYF.

This clone was seen just once. The chain's CDR3 is CASRVSASGGNTGELFF. Here the CDR3 DNA reads TGTGCCAGCAGGGTTTCGGCTAGCGGGGGGAACACCGGGGAGCTGTTTTTT. The chain has TRBV2 and TRBJ2-2; 10 nucleotides agree with TRBD2. V was clipped by 6 bases and J by 1 base; unmatched bases: 8. In germline, CDR1 is SNHLY, CDR2 FYNNEI. This CDR3 is 17 amino acids long.

This chain joins TRBV27 and TRBJ2-7, with a possible D match to TRBD2 (5 bases). The CDR3 is 15 amino acids. The V and J ends lost 0 bases and 7 bases respectively, with 16 bases between them. The germline CDR1 and CDR2 sequences are MNHEY and SMNVEV (reference sequence). The CDR3 bases are TGTGCCAGCAGTTTATCGTGGGGAGCAGCAAGGGAGCAGTACTTC. It is translated as CASSLSWGAAREQYF.

This sequence joins TRBV4-1 and TRBJ1-1, with D unresolved. Trimming removed 4 bases from V and 6 bases from J, with 12 bases in between. Germline loops: CDR1 MGHRA, CDR2 YSYEKL. The CDR3 extends over 13 amino acids. CDR3 region: CASSPTGFAEAFF. CDR3 coding DNA: TGCGCCAGCAGCCCGACGGGATTCGCTGAAGCTTTCTTT.

The CDR3 region has the DNA TGTGCCAGCAGCTTAGGACCGCGCAGGGAGGGCTACACCTTC. Translation: CASSLGPRREGYTF. This chain uses TRBV7-9 with TRBJ1-2, with D tentatively TRBD1 (5 bases). The CDR3 contains 14 residues. The V end lost 1 base, the J end lost 8 bases, and 14 bases lay between the germline ends. Germline loops: CDR1 SEHNR, CDR2 FQNEAQ (reference sequence).

The V call is TRBV7-9, the J call TRBJ2-3; D perhaps matches TRBD2 (6 bases). The V end was cut by 4 bases, the J end by 4 bases, with 15 bases between. The CDR3 sequence is 15 residues long. CDR1 and CDR2 from the germline V gene are SEHNR and FQNEAQ (reference sequence). This CDR3 is CASSSDWRDADTQYF. Here the CDR3 DNA reads TGTGCCAGCAGCTCGGACTGGAGGGACGCAGATACGCAGTATTTT.

There are a few counts of this clone. The chain has TRBV27 and TRBJ2-7, with D perhaps matching TRBD1 (6 bases). The CDR3 has 15 amino acids. CDR1 MNHEY and CDR2 SMNVEV come from the germline V gene (reference sequence). V lost 7 bases and J lost 2, with 18 bases in between. CDR3 sequence (DNA): TGTGCCAGCACCATACAGGGATCTGGCCCCTACGAGCAGTACTTC. It encodes CASTIQGSGPYEQYF.

The chain joins TRBV6-5 to TRBJ2-7; the D gene could be TRBD1 or TRBD2 (5 bases each). V dropped 10 bases and J dropped 7 bases, with 26 bases sitting between them. The CDR3 consists of 15 residues. The V gene's germline CDR1 is MNHEY and CDR2 SVGAGI. CDR3 sequence: CATLSWDRDVEEQYF. The CDR3 bases are TGTGCCACCCTGAGTTGGGACCGGGACGTTGAGGAGCAGTACTTC.

The rearrangement links TRBV6-6 to TRBJ2-1; no clear D gene. Per the germline V gene, CDR1 is MNHNY and CDR2 is SVGAGI (reference sequence). This CDR3 is 11 amino acids long. Trimming pared 6 bases from V and 9 bases from J, leaving 9 bases between. The CDR3 reads CASSPLIEQFF. Here the CDR3 DNA reads TGTGCCAGCAGCCCTTTGATTGAGCAGTTCTTC.